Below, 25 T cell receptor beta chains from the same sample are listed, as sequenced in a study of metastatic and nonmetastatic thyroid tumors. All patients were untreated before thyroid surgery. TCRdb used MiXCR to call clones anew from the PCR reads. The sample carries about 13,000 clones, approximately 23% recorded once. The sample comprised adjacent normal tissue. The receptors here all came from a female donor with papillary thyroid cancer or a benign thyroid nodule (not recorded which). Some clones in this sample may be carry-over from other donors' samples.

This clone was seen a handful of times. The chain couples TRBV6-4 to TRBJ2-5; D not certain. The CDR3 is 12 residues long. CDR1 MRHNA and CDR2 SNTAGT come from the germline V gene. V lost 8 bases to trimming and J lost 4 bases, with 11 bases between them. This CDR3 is CASLGVTETQYF. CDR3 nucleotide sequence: TGTGCCAGCCTTGGGGTAACAGAGACCCAGTACTTC.

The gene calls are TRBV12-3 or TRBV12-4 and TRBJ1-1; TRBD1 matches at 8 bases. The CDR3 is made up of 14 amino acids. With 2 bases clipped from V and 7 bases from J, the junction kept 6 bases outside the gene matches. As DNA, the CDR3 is TGTGCCAGCAGTTTAAGTAGGGACAGGTTTGAAGCTTTCTTT. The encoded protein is CASSLSRDRFEAFF.

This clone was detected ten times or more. The CDR3 region is CASSLGPLTGELFF. Here the CDR3 DNA reads TGTGCCAGCAGCTTGGGCCCCCTCACCGGGGAGCTGTTTTTT. This chain links TRBV5-4 with TRBJ2-2; D is ambiguous. This CDR3 has 14 residues. Germline lookup yields CDR1 SGHNT and CDR2 YYREEE (reference sequence). Between the trimmed V and J ends, which lost 0 bases and 4 bases, there was a span of 7 bases.

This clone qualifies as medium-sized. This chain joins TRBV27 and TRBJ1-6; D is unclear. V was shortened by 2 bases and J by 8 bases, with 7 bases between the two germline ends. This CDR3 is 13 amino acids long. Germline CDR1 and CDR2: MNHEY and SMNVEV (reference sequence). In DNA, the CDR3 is TGTGCCAGCAGTTTAGACAATTATTCACCCCTCCACTTT. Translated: CASSLDNYSPLHF.

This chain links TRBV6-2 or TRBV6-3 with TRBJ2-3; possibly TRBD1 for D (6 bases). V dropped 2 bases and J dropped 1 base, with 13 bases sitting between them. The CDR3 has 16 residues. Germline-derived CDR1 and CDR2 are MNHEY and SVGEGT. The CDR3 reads CASSYNTGTGTDTQYF. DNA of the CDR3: TGTGCCAGCAGTTACAACACAGGGACCGGCACAGATACGCAGTATTTT.

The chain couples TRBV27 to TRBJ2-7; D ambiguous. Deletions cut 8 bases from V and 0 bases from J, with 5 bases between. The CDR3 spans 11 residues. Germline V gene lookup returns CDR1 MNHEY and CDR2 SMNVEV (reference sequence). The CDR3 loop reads CASSSSYEQYF. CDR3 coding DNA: TGTGCCAGCTCTAGCTCCTACGAGCAGTACTTC.

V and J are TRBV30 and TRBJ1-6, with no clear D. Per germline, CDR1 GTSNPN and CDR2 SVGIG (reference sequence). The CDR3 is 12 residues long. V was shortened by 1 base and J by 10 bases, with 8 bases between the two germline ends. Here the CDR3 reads CAWSAGSSPLHF. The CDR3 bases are TGTGCCTGGAGTGCCGGGTCATCACCCCTCCACTTT.

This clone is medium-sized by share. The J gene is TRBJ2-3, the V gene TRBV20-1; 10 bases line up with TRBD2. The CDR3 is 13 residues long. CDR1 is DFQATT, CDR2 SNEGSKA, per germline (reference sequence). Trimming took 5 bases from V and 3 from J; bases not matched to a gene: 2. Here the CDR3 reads CSASLAGTDTQYF. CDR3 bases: TGCAGTGCTTCACTAGCGGGGACAGATACGCAGTATTTT.

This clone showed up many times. The CDR3 loop reads CASSSTRLYNEQFF. CDR3 nucleotide sequence: TGTGCCAGCAGCTCAACGAGACTTTACAATGAGCAGTTCTTC. The chain employs TRBV7-2 and TRBJ2-1; the D is unclear. Germline V CDR1 and CDR2: SGHTA, FQGNSA. Trimming took off 4 bases at V and 4 bases at J, with 11 bases between the two ends. This CDR3 is built from 14 residues. The entire variable domain, with the rest obtained from reference TRBV7-2 and TRBJ2-1, is as follows: GAGVSQSPSNKVTEKGKDVELRCDPISGHTALYWYRQSLGQGLEFLIYFQGNSAPDKSGLPSDRFSAERTGGSVSTLTIQRTQQEDSAVYLCASSSTRLYNEQFFGPGTRLTVL.

The CDR3 DNA is TGTGCCAGCAGCCCTCTCGGCACTGAAGCTTTCTTT. Protein: CASSPLGTEAFF. The V gene is TRBV12-3 or TRBV12-4, the J gene TRBJ1-1; unclear D gene. Trimming left V 6 bases short and J 4 bases short, with 9 bases between. The CDR3 is 12 residues long.

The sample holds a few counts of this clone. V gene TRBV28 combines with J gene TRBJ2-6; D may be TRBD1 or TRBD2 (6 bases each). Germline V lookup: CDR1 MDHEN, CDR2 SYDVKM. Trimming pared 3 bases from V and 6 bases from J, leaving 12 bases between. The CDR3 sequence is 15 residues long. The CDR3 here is CASSFGGHSANVLTF. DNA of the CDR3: TGTGCCAGCAGTTTTGGGGGGCATTCGGCCAACGTCCTGACTTTC.

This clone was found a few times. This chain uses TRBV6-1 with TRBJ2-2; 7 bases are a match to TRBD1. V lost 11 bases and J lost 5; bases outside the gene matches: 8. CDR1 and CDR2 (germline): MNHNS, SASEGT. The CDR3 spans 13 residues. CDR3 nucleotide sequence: TGTGCCGTACAGGGGACCTTAACCGGGGAGCTGTTTTTT. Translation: CAVQGTLTGELFF.

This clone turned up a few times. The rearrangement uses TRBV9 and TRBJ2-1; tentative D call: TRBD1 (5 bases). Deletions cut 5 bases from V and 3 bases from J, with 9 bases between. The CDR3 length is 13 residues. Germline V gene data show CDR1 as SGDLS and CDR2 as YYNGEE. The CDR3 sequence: CASSIRGYNEQFF. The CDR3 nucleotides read TGTGCCAGCAGTATTAGGGGCTACAATGAGCAGTTCTTC.

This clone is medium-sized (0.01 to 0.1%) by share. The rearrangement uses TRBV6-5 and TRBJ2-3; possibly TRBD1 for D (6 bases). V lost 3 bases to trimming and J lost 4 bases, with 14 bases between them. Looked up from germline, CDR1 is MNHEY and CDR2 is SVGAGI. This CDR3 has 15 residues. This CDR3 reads CASSYGGGVADTQYF. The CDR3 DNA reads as TGTGCCAGCAGTTATGGGGGCGGTGTCGCAGATACGCAGTATTTT.

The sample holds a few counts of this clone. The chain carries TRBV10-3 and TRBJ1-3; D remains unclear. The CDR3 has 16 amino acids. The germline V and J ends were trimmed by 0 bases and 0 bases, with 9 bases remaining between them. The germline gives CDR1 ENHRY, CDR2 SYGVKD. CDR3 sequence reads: CAISESLAGSGNTIYF. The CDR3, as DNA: TGTGCCATCAGTGAGTCACTGGCCGGCTCTGGAAACACCATATATTTT.

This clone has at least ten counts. CDR3 in DNA: TGTGCCAGCAGCTCGAGCGGGAGGGGGCACAATGAGCAGTTCTTC. Protein sequence: CASSSSGRGHNEQFF. This chain connects TRBV7-9 to TRBJ2-1; 10 bases fit TRBD2. The CDR3 covers 15 residues. V trimming: 4 bases; J trimming: 5 bases; junction bases outside the gene matches: 5. Germline lookup yields CDR1 SEHNR and CDR2 FQNEAQ (reference sequence).

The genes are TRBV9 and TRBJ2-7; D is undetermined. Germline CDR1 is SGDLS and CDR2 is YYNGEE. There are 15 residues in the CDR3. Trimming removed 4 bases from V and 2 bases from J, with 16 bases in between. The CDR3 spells CASSPLEDGTYEQYF. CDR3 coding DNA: TGTGCCAGCAGCCCCCTCGAGGACGGTACCTACGAGCAGTACTTC.

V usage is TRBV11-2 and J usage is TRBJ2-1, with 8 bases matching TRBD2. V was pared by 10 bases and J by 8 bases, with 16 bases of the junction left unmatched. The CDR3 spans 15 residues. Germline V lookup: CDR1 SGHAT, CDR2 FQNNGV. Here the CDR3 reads CATSFFGRALDEQFF. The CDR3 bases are TGTGCCACCTCTTTTTTCGGGAGGGCCCTCGATGAGCAGTTCTTC.

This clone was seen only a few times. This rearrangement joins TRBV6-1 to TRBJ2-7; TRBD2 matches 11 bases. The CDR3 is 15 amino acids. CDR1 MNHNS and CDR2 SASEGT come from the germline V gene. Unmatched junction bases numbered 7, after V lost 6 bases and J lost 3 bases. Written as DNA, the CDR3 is TGTGCCAGCAGCCCTCTAGCGGGGGGTAGCTACGAGCAGTACTTC. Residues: CASSPLAGGSYEQYF.

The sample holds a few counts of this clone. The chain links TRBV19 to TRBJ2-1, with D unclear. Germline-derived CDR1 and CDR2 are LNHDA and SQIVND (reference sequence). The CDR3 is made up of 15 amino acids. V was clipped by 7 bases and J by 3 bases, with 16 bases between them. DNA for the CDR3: TGTGCCAGTACCAGTTTTGCTTGGGTCTACAATGAGCAGTTCTTC. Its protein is CASTSFAWVYNEQFF.

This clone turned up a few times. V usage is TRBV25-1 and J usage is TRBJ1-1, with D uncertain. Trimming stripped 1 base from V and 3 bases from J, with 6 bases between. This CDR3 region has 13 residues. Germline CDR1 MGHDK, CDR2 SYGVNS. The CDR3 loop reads CASSEFGYTEAFF. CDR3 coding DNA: TGTGCCAGCAGTGAATTTGGCTACACTGAAGCTTTCTTT. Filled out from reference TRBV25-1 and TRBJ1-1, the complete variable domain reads EADIYQTPRYLVIGTGKKITLECSQTMGHDKMYWYQQDPGMELHLIHYSYGVNSTEKGDLSSESTVSRIRTEHFPLTLESARPSHTSQYLCASSEFGYTEAFFGQGTRLTVV.

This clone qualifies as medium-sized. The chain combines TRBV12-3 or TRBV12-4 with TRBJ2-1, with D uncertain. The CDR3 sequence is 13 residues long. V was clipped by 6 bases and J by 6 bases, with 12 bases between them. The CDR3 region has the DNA TGTGCCAGCAGCCCCCCCCATCCCAATGAGCAGTTCTTC. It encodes CASSPPHPNEQFF.

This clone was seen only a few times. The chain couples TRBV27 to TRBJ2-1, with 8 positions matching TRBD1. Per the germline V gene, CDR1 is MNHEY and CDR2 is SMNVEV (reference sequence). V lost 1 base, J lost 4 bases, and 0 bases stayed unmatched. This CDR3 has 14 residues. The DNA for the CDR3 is TGTGCCAGCAGTTTATGGACAGGGTACAATGAGCAGTTCTTC. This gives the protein CASSLWTGYNEQFF.

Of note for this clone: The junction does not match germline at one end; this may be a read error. CDR3 DNA: TGTGCCAGCAGCCCCGGGCGTAGTTTCACCGGGACACAGGCCTTC. Translation gives CASSPGRSFTGTQAF. This chain connects TRBV6-2 or TRBV6-3 to TRBJ1-2; tentative D call: TRBD1 (6 bases). The length of the CDR3 is 15 residues. Germline values: CDR1 MNHEY, CDR2 SVGEGT.

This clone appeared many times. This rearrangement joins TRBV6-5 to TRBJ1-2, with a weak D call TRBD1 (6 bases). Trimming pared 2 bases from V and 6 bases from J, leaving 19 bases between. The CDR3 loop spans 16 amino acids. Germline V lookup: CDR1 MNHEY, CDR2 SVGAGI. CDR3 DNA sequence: TGTGCCAGCAGTTACACCTCACAGGGAGGGGTGGATGGCTACACCTTC. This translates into CASSYTSQGGVDGYTF.